This T cell receptor (beta chain) was retrieved from a study of response to subunit inactivated influenza vaccine. Overall study findings and caveats: Every seasonal influenza vaccination brings in few new T cells, the authors suggested.

V dropped 3 bases and J dropped 6 bases, with 14 bases sitting between them. Germline V gives CDR1 SEHNR, CDR2 FQNEAQ (reference sequence). The CDR3 loop spans 14 amino acids. Remarks on this clonotype: What it binds is unknown.

MiXCR, applied by TCRdb to the RT-PCR reads, yields one record per CDR3 protein. The profile shows about 540,000 distinct CDR3 sequences, approximately 20% of them singletons. The sample was also reused in another study, on T cells expressing NK-cell markers. From that report: Production of TCR beta cDNA relied on 5'RACE template switching with UMIs. One of the eight sequenced donors was seronegative, whereas the other seven were HCMV-seropositive.

The sample was CD4+ T cells sorted from PBMCs, taken about 12 days after vaccination. This TCR derives from a man in his fifties or sixties who received an inactivated influenza vaccine. The chain joins TRBV7-9 to TRBJ1-1; the D gene is possibly TRBD1 (6 bases). The CDR3 spells CASSLAQGLSEAFF. The CDR3 DNA follows: TGTGCCAGCAGCTTGGCACAGGGTCTTTCTGAAGCTTTCTTT.